These T cell receptor beta chains were read from a single sample in a study of T cells after yellow fever vaccination. TCRdb reprocessed the 5' RACE reads via MiXCR and lists one record per CDR3 protein. The sample consists of under 300,000 distinct CDR3 sequences, 10% to 15% of them appearing once. Here the sequenced sample was CD4+ T cells sorted from PBMCs, taken 45 days after the yellow fever booster vaccination. The receptors shown here come from a man under 40 who received the YFV17D yellow fever vaccine. Each CDR3 is given with its conserved first and last residue. A D gene is named only where the DNA matches it firmly. Only some rows state a clone size, as once, few, many or a class for expanded clones.

j_call d_call clone_size v_call cdr3_aa cdr3_nt
TRBJ2-7 TRBD1 few TRBV7-2 CASSLAGTGWREQYF TGTGCCAGCAGCTTAGCCGGGACAGGGTGGAGGGAGCAGTACTTC
TRBJ2-1 TRBD2 NA TRBV11-1 CASSRPPGLARLYMNEQFF TGTGCCAGCAGCCGACCTCCCGGACTAGCGAGACTATATATGAATGAGCAGTTCTTC
TRBJ2-3 NA few TRBV6-5 CASSYSSKYAPDTQYF TGTGCCAGCAGTTACTCGAGTAAATATGCTCCAGATACGCAGTATTTT
TRBJ2-1 TRBD2 NA TRBV2 CASIKTSDNNEQFF TGTGCCAGCATTAAGACTAGCGATAACAATGAGCAGTTCTTC
TRBJ1-2 NA NA TRBV20-1 CSARTPRETNYGYTF TGCAGTGCTAGGACCCCCCGGGAGACTAACTATGGCTACACCTTC
TRBJ1-2 TRBD1 NA TRBV5-6 CASSLGLGTVYGYTF TGTGCCAGCAGCTTGGGGTTGGGGACAGTCTATGGCTACACCTTC
TRBJ2-3 TRBD2 few TRBV20-1 CSAIAGMNGDTQYF TGCAGTGCTATAGCGGGCATGAACGGAGATACGCAGTATTTT
TRBJ2-5 TRBD2 few TRBV29-1 CTIREGEETQYF TGCACTATACGGGAGGGGGAAGAGACCCAGTACTTC
TRBJ2-7 TRBD1 few TRBV4-3 CASSQDRGYEQYF TGCGCCAGCAGCCAGGACAGGGGCTACGAGCAGTACTTC
TRBJ2-4 TRBD2 NA TRBV12-3/TRBV12-4 CASNEREGGIQYF TGTGCCAGCAATGAGCGGGAGGGTGGCATTCAGTACTTC
TRBJ1-1 TRBD1 many TRBV20-1 CSGETGDVRLSEAFF TGCAGTGGGGAGACAGGGGACGTTCGCCTATCTGAAGCTTTCTTT
TRBJ1-6 NA NA TRBV20-1 CSARQLGNSNSPLHF TGCAGTGCTCGACAGTTAGGGAACTCCAATTCACCCCTCCACTTT
TRBJ2-1 TRBD2 NA TRBV4-1 CASSQESGRAAYNEQFF TGCGCCAGCAGCCAAGAGAGCGGGAGGGCCGCCTACAATGAGCAGTTCTTC
TRBJ2-5 NA few TRBV20-1 CSAPNPETQYF TGCAGTGCACCAAACCCCGAGACCCAGTACTTC
TRBJ2-2 TRBD2 NA TRBV5-1 CASSLYLAGGSNTGELFF TGCGCCAGCAGCTTGTACCTAGCGGGAGGATCCAACACCGGGGAGCTGTTTTTT
TRBJ1-5 NA NA TRBV5-1 CASSSRRGFSNQPQHF TGCGCCAGCAGCTCCCGGCGGGGTTTTAGCAATCAGCCCCAGCATTTT